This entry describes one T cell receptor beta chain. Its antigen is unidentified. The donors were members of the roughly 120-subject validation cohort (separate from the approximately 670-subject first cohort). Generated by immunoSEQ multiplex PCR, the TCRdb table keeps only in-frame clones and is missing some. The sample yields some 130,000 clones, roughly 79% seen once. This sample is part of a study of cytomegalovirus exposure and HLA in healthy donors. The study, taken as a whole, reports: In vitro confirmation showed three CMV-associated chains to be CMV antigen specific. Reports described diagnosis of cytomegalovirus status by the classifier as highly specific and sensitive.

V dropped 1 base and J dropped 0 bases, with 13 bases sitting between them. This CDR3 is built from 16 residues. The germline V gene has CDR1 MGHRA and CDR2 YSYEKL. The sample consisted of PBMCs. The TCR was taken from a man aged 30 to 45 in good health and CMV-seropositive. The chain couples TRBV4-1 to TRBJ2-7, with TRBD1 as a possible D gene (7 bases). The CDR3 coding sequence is TGCGCCAGCAGCCAAGTCAGGGGGGACGGCTCCTACGAGCAGTACTTC. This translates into CASSQVRGDGSYEQYF.